The source of this T cell receptor (beta chain) is a study of blood T cell repertoires in COVID-19. Study context: From the United States, Italy and Spain came samples of acute and convalescent COVID-19. The analysed material was cDNA or gDNA that came from T cells, B-cell-depleted T cells, or PBMCs.

Per the original data handling: The authors estimated nucleated cell counts from reference gene primer amplification. Assay used: immunoSEQ multiplex PCR; TCRdb lists only in-frame clones, some missing. The V and J calls and the clone size are those of that table, but D and trimming were determined from the DNA. The profile shows some 670,000 clones, 85% to 90% of them singletons. V lost 9 bases to trimming and J lost 8 bases, with 16 bases between them. The V gene's germline CDR1 is KGHDR and CDR2 SFDVKD. The CDR3 spans 13 residues. This sequence joins TRBV24-1 and TRBJ2-1; D possibly corresponds to TRBD2 (6 bases). Material for sequencing was peripheral blood. This TCR was sampled from a young woman with acute or convalescent COVID-19. CDR3 DNA sequence: TGTGCCACCGCCCCGGGCTGGAGGGATGAGCAGTTCTTC. Translated: CATAPGWRDEQFF.